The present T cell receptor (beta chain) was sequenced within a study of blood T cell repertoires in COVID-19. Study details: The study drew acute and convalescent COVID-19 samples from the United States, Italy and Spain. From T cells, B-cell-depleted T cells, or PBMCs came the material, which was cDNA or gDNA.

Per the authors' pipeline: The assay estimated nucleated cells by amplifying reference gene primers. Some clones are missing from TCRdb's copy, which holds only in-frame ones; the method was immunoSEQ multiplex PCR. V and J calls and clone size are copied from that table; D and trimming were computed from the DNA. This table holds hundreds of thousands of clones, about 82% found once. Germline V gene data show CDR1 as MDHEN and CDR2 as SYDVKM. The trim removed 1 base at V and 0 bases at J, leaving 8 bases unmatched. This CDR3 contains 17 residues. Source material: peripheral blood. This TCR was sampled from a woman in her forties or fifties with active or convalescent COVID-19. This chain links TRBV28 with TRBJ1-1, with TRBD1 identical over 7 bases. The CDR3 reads CASSLLGGQVMNTEAFF. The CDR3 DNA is TGTGCCAGCAGTTTATTAGGGGGCCAGGTTATGAACACTGAAGCTTTCTTT.